This T cell receptor (beta chain) was identified in a study of CD8+ T cells in alopecia areata. Study-wide findings and caveats: Alphabeta T cells residing in normal skin are also sequenced in scalp samples. Normal scalp had lower clonality than lesional scalp, with alopecia totalis/universalis lesions showing this most strongly.

In the case of this clone: What it recognizes is unknown.

Germline V gene data show CDR1 as SSHAT and CDR2 as FNYEAQ (reference sequence). The V and J ends lost 7 bases and 8 bases, in that order; junction bases with no gene match: 8. The CDR3 is 14 residues long. Lesional scalp tissue (obtained by punch biopsy) and peripheral blood were collected from alopecia areata patients. It was cDNA, reverse transcribed from extracted RNA, that served as the sequencing template. Method: immunoSEQ multiplex PCR; TCRdb's copy keeps in-frame clones and lacks some. The data show 150,000 to 200,000 clones, approximately 59% seen once. The input for sequencing was CD4+ T cells sorted from blood, taken at week 0. The clonotype originates from a human donor with alopecia areata. The chain recombines TRBV7-7 with TRBJ1-6; 7 bases are a match to TRBD1. Here the CDR3 DNA reads TGTGCCAGCACCCGAGACAGGGAGGATTCACCCCTCCACTTT. This gives the protein CASTRDREDSPLHF.